This T cell receptor beta chain was recovered during a study of OX40 agonist ivuxolimab in advanced cancers. For the study at large: The patients' treatment was ivuxolimab, an agonistic anti-OX40 (CD134) antibody.

Clones were sequenced by immunoSEQ multiplex PCR, and TCRdb holds only the in-frame ones, with some missing. The sample lists under 80,000 clones, approximately 81% occurring once. As to this clone: Its antigen is unknown.

Patients who had autoimmune disease history or got systemic immunosuppression were left out. The germline CDR1 and CDR2 sequences are SGHAT and FQNNGV. The ends lost 3 bases at V and 3 bases at J; junction bases unmatched: 4. This CDR3 has 14 amino acids. Study results and caveats: At doses 0.1 to 3.0 mg/kg, CD4+ and CD8+ clones expanded.

This receptor was identified in an adult with an advanced solid tumor such as melanoma, head and neck, liver or kidney cancer. The chain is built from TRBV11-2 and TRBJ2-7, with 8 positions matching TRBD1. The material sequenced was CD4+ or CD8+ T cells sorted from blood, taken in a trial of the OX40 agonist ivuxolimab. CDR3 bases: TGTGCCAGCAGCTTCGGACAGGGCCTCTACGAGCAGTACTTC. As protein: CASSFGQGLYEQYF. Filled out from reference TRBV11-2 and TRBJ2-7, the complete variable domain reads EAGVAQSPRYKIIEKRQSVAFWCNPISGHATLYWYQQILGQGPKLLIQFQNNGVVDDSQLPKDRFSAERLKGVDSTLKIQPAKLEDSAVYLCASSFGQGLYEQYFGPGTRLTVT.